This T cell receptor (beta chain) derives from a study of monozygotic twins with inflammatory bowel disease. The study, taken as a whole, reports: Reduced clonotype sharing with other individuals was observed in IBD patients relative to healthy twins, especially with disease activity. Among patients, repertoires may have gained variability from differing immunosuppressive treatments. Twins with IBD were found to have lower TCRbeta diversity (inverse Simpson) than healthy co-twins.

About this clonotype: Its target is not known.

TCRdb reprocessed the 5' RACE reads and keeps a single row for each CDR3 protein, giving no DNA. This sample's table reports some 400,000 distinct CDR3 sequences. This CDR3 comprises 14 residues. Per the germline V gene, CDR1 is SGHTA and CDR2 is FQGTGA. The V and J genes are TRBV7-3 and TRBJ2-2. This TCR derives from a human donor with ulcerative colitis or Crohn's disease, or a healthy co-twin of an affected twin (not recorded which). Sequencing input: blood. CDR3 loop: CASSLIGKAGELFF.